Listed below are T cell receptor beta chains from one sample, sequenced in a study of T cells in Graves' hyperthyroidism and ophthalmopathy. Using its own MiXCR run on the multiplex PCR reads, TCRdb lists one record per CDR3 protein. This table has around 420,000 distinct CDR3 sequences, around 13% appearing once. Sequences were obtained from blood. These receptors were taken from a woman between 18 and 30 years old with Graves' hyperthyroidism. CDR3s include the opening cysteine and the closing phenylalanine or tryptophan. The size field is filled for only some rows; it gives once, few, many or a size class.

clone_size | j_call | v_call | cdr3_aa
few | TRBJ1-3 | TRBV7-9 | CASSLIARPSGNTIYF
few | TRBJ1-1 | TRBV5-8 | CASSLPPTGDTTEAFF
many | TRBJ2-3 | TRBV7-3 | CASSLTKSTDTQYF
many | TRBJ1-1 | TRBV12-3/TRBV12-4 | CASSPRIRVTEAFF
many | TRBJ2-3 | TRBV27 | CASSHSSGLTDTQYF
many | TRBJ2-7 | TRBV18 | CASSPLGTSGRGEQYF
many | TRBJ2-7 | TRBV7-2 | CASSLVAGGPSYEQYF
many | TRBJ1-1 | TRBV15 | CATSRAAGDTEAFF
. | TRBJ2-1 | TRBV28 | CASSLSPVDNEQFF
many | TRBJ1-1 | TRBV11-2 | CASSPGTVKEAFF
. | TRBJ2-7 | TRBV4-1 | CASSQAGLASSSYEQYF
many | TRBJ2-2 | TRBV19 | CASSRTSGSPTTNTGELFF
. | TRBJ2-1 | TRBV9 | CASSVEGTSGRAFYNEQFF
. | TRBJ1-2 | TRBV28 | CASSLFGAGGHYGYTF
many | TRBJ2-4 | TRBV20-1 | CSALGLAGGWAKNIQYF
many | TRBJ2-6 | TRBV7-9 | CASSPVPPGSGANVLTF
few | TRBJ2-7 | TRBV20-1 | CSARGTSGRFPYEQYF
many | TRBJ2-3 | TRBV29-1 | CSVKSGGRTGTDTQYF
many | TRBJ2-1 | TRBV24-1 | CATSDFTLTANEQFF
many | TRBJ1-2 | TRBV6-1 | CASSDPDGGYGYTF
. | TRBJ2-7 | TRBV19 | CASRRLAGGQGVGEQYF
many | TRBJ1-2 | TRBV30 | CAWIRTGTLWAGYTF
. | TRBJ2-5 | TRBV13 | CASSLRPGLAGETQYF
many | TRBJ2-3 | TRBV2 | CASRERQGLGTDTQYF
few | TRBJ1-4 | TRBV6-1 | CASRKFRVANEKLFF
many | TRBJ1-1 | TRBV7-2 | CASSLVPFRGTGGYGTEAFF
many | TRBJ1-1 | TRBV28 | CASSLPDGPGTEAFF
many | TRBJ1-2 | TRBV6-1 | CASSEAGSVYGYTF
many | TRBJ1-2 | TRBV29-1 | CSVEVGSTYGYTF
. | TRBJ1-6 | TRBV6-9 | CASSYDRGRSPLHF
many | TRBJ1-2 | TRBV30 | CAWSVHTGGVGYTF
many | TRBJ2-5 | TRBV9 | CASSVGVGGQETQYF
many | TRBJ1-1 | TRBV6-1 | CASSSTGGHRKTEAFF
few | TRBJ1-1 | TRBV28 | CASSQGENAEAFF
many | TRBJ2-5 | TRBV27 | CASSFSERKTQYF
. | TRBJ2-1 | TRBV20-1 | CSSKPWTRGSYNEQFF
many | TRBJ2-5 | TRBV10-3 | CAISESWEETQYF
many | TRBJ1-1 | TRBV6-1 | CAIRQALNTEAFF
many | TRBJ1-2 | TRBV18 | CASSPPRLGDGYTF
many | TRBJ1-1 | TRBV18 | CASSRQREAFF
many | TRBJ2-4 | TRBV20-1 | CSASAQGAATKNIQYF
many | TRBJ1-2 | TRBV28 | CASSLLSGPGYTF
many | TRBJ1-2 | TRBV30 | CAWSDTGGPNYGYTF
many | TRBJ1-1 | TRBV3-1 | CASSQGQMNTEAFF
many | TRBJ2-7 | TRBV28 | CASSGDWPQARYEQYF
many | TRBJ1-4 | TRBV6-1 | CASSGDRVREKLFF
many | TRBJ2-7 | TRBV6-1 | CASSEELDRGTYEQYF
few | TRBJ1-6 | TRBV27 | CASSRGMLSSYNSPLHF
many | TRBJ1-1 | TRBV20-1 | CSARGTVAGRLGTEAFF
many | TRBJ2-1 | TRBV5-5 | CASSTDRGLEQFF
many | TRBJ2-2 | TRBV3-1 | CASSPGSNTGELFF